A selection of T cell receptor beta chains follows, all from one sample in a study of blood T cells in healthy people across ages. TCRdb itself ran the 5' RACE reads through MiXCR, one entry per CDR3 protein. The profile shows more than 500,000 distinct CDR3 sequences, 27% of them singletons. The sequenced sample was blood. All receptors come from an older woman in good health. Both conserved end residues are part of each CDR3. Fields, in order: V gene, J gene, clone size, D gene, CDR3 protein, CDR3 DNA. D genes are given only for firm matches. Some rows mark clone size as missing; the rest say once, few, many or name a class of expanded clone.

TRBV7-2	TRBJ1-2	.	TRBD1	CASSIGGDRTLNYGYTF	TGTGCCAGCAGCATCGGGGGGGACAGGACCCTTAACTATGGCTACACCTTC
TRBV6-5	TRBJ2-1	.	TRBD2	CASSTSGGYEQFF	TGTGCCAGCTCGACTAGCGGGGGTTATGAGCAGTTCTTC
TRBV14	TRBJ2-5	.	.	CASSQYETQYF	TGTGCCAGCAGCCAATATGAGACCCAGTACTTC
TRBV7-9	TRBJ2-7	.	TRBD1	CASSSNTGDRYEQYF	TGTGCCAGCAGTTCCAATACAGGGGACCGTTACGAGCAGTACTTC
TRBV5-1	TRBJ2-2	.	TRBD2	CASSLETTSGGGNTGELFF	TGCGCCAGCAGCTTGGAGACGACTAGCGGGGGGGGCAACACCGGGGAGCTGTTTTTT
TRBV10-3	TRBJ2-5	.	.	CAINMRGTAETQYF	TGTGCCATCAATATGAGGGGAACTGCAGAGACCCAGTACTTC
TRBV4-3	TRBJ2-5	many	TRBD2	CASSQDLRGGGKETQYF	TGCGCCAGCAGCCAAGATCTGAGGGGCGGGGGAAAGGAGACCCAGTACTTC
TRBV11-2	TRBJ2-5	.	.	CASSSQLETQYF	TGTGCCAGCAGCTCCCAGTTGGAGACCCAGTACTTC
TRBV4-3	TRBJ1-2	few	.	CASSQDGGRLYGYTF	TGCGCCAGCAGCCAAGATGGGGGTAGGCTCTATGGCTACACCTTC
TRBV3-1	TRBJ2-1	.	TRBD2	CASSPGLAINEQFF	TGTGCCAGCAGCCCGGGACTAGCTATCAATGAGCAGTTCTTC
TRBV20-1	TRBJ2-7	.	.	CSALRGPYEQYF	TGCAGTGCTCTCCGGGGGCCCTACGAGCAGTACTTC
TRBV12-3/TRBV12-4	TRBJ2-7	.	TRBD1	CASSFEHRGSHEQYF	TGTGCCAGCAGTTTCGAGCACAGGGGATCGCACGAGCAGTACTTC
TRBV6-5	TRBJ1-2	.	.	CASSYSLNNYGYTF	TGTGCCAGCAGTTACTCGTTGAACAACTATGGCTACACCTTC
TRBV7-2	TRBJ2-7	once	TRBD1	CASSPVGQATYEQYF	TGTGCCAGCAGCCCAGTGGGACAGGCTACATACGAGCAGTACTTC
TRBV28	TRBJ1-2	few	.	CASTSGGGNIVYGYTF	TGTGCCAGCACCTCGGGAGGGGGGAATATCGTCTATGGCTACACCTTC
TRBV7-6	TRBJ1-4	few	.	CASSLAYGREIATNEKLFF	TGTGCCAGCAGCTTAGCATACGGGCGGGAAATTGCAACTAATGAAAAACTGTTTTTT
TRBV7-3	TRBJ2-1	.	TRBD2	CASSLMVTSGGHSYNEQFF	TGTGCCAGCAGCTTAATGGTGACTAGCGGGGGGCACTCCTACAATGAGCAGTTCTTC
TRBV27	TRBJ2-7	.	.	CASSLSYRGLRNEQYF	TGTGCCAGCAGTTTATCGTACCGGGGGTTGAGGAACGAGCAGTACTTC
TRBV5-1	TRBJ2-7	.	.	CASSLELRSYEQYF	TGCGCCAGCAGCTTGGAGTTACGGTCTTACGAGCAGTACTTC
TRBV9	TRBJ1-4	.	TRBD1	CASSVADRWNEKLFF	TGTGCCAGCAGCGTAGCGGACAGGTGGAATGAAAAACTGTTTTTT
TRBV7-9	TRBJ1-2	few	.	CASSLDGGSIYGYTF	TGTGCCAGCAGCTTAGATGGGGGATCTATCTATGGCTACACCTTC
TRBV15	TRBJ2-5	few	TRBD2	CATSSRLGGETQYF	TGTGCCACCAGCTCCCGTCTCGGGGGGGAGACCCAGTACTTC
TRBV3-1	TRBJ2-7	.	.	CASSAQLEGSYEQYF	TGTGCCAGCAGCGCACAACTCGAGGGCTCCTACGAGCAGTACTTC
TRBV20-1	TRBJ2-3	.	TRBD2	CSASLAGKPTDTQYF	TGCAGTGCTAGTCTAGCGGGGAAACCCACAGATACGCAGTATTTT
TRBV29-1	TRBJ2-5	.	TRBD1	CSVQGADETQYF	TGCAGCGTTCAGGGGGCGGACGAGACCCAGTACTTC
TRBV7-2	TRBJ1-1	.	.	CASSLAWGGANTEAFF	TGTGCCAGCAGCTTAGCGTGGGGGGGCGCGAACACTGAAGCTTTCTTT
TRBV11-3	TRBJ2-6	few	TRBD1	CASSKNRGGANVLTF	TGTGCCAGCAGCAAGAACAGGGGTGGGGCCAACGTCCTGACTTTC
TRBV6-6	TRBJ2-1	.	.	CAISRQSSYNEQFF	TGTGCCATAAGTAGACAGAGCTCCTACAATGAGCAGTTCTTC
TRBV11-2	TRBJ2-5	few	.	CASRPSGSWGTQYF	TGTGCCAGCAGACCTTCGGGGTCCTGGGGGACCCAGTACTTC
TRBV12-3/TRBV12-4	TRBJ1-2	few	.	CASSLAHEGNGYTF	TGTGCCAGCAGTTTAGCGCATGAAGGGAATGGCTACACCTTC
TRBV7-3	TRBJ2-2	.	.	CASSLTPLRELFF	TGTGCCAGCAGCTTAACGCCCCTCAGGGAGCTGTTTTTT
TRBV12-3/TRBV12-4	TRBJ1-2	.	.	CASSSTDRSYGYTF	TGTGCCAGCAGTTCAACCGACAGGTCGTATGGCTACACCTTC